This entry features one TCR beta chain sequence. This clone's antigen is unknown. There are no base qualities to consult, and no much larger clone falls within one base. This record belongs to a study of sequential checkpoint blockade in melanoma (dated by TCRdb to the late 2010s). Notes on the research overall: Patients were assigned by 1:1 randomization to either first-line nivolumab followed by ipilimumab (arm A) or ipilimumab followed by nivolumab (arm B). Maintenance nivolumab was given following each of the two trial sequences. DNA from 90 or so pretreatment melanoma tumor samples was subjected to TCRbeta immunosequencing. For around 21 patients, matched tumor biopsies were obtained before treatment and at week 13, following single-agent nivolumab (arm A) or ipilimumab (arm B). In about 80% of the matched pre- and post-treatment tumor biopsy pairs, both biopsies came from the same lesion. General findings and caveats noted by the study authors: Clinical benefit was about 30 times more likely to be achieved by patients whose tumor T-cell fraction and clonality increased by week 13. Within-arm analyses of tumor T-cell fraction were constrained by small sample sizes and reduced statistical power. Larger, independent patient cohorts are needed to validate the response-prediction model that combines TCR metrics and mutation burden. Tumor T-cell fraction and clonality were correlated with PD-L1 staining and CD8+ T-cell counts, but not with mutational load. Among patients in arm A, the nivolumab-first arm, pretreatment tumor TIL clonality was associated with response (P = .04).

Read against the paper, the sample's treatment or condition label means: randomized to nivolumab then ipilimumab (arm A) or the reverse (arm B). None of the patients in the trial had previously been given DNA-damaging chemotherapy. Samples came from patients with melanoma in CheckMate 064, a randomized, open-label phase II trial of sequential checkpoint blockade. Tumor TCR sequencing used genomic DNA from formalin-fixed paraffin-embedded (FFPE) tissue samples. The CDR3 runs 14 amino acids, cysteine and phenylalanine included. The retained sequence is limited to the CDR3, 42 bases, with the frame set at the first base. V ends up 7 bases short and J 6 bases short, with an unmatched junction base count of 9. CDR1 and CDR2 were assigned from the germline V gene as MNHGY and SAAAGT. TCRbeta CDR3 regions were immunosequenced from genomic DNA with the immunoSEQ Assay. Before high-throughput sequencing, the genomic DNA was amplified using bias-controlled multiplex PCR. The source study handled its data this way. To quantify the absolute abundance of each unique TCRbeta CDR3 region, the sequences were collapsed and filtered. Clonality, defined as 1 minus Pielou's evenness, was calculated using only productive rearrangements. Tumor T-cell fraction was calculated by normalizing TCRbeta template counts to the amount of usable DNA, which was estimated from several housekeeping genes. Clones with significantly greater frequencies in on-treatment versus baseline samples were identified using a previously published method. The clones in this table, taken by TCRdb from immuneACCESS, are in-frame only. Not every clone is retained; where verified, under half of the shortfall comes from an unresolved V gene, and the cause of the rest is unknown. V and J calls and clone size come straight from that table; D and trimming were deduced from the DNA. In this sample the table shows 6,000 to 8,000 clones, about 20% of which occur a single time. 10% to 15% of the sample goes to the ten largest clones.

The sequence was obtained from a human donor with melanoma. Specimen: tumor tissue (inferred from file names), collected from a patient given nivolumab and ipilimumab in sequence. The V and J genes are TRBV6-8 and TRBJ1-2, with 9 junctional bases fitting TRBD1. The CDR3 loop reads CASMGTGTIHGYTF. The DNA is TGTGCCAGCATGGGGACAGGGACTATTCATGGCTACACCTTC.